This T cell receptor (beta chain) was identified during a study of cytomegalovirus exposure and HLA in healthy donors. The CDR3 sequence is 13 residues long. CDR1 and CDR2 (germline): SQVTM, ANQGSEA. V dropped 5 bases and J dropped 2 bases, with 9 bases sitting between them. General observations from the study: TCR beta chains numbering some 160 were designated cytomegalovirus-associated. Cytomegalovirus status was reportedly diagnosed by the classifier with high specificity and sensitivity. While the bulk of TCR sequences proved rare, some public TCRs turned up in many donors.

In the case of this clone: No antigen is known for it.

Donors were drawn from the approximately 130-subject validation cohort, separate from the roughly 610-subject first cohort. Assay: immunoSEQ multiplex PCR; the TCRdb copy retains only in-frame clones and omits some. Among 300,000 to 450,000 clones listed, 86% were seen once. This receptor was obtained from a woman between 18 and 30 years old in good health and CMV-seronegative. The chain is built from TRBV29-1 and TRBJ2-2, with unresolved D. Sequencing was done on a sample of PBMCs. The CDR3 loop is CSVIATNTGELFF. The DNA for the CDR3 is TGCAGCGTTATTGCTACTAACACCGGGGAGCTGTTTTTT.